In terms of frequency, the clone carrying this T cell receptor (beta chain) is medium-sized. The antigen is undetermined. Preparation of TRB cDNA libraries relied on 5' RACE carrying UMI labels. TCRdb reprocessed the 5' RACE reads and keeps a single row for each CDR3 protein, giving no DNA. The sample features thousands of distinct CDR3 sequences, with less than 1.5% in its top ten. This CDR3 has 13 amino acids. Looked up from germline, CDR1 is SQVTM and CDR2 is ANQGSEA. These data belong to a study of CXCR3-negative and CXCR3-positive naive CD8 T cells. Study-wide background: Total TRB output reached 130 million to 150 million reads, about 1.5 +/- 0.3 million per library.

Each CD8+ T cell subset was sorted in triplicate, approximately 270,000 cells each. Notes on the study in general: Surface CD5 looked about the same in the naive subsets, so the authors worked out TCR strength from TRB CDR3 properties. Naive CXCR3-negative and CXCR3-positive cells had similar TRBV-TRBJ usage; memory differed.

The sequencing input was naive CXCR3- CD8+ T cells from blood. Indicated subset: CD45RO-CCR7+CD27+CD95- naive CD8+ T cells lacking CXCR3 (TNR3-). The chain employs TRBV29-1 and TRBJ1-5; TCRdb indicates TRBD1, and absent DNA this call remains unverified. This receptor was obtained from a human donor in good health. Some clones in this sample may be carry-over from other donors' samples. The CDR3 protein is CSVRKGVGQPQHF.